This T cell receptor beta chain appears in the sequencing data of a study of CD8+CD57+ T cells in acquired aplastic anemia. Study details: Recorded DNA amounts for sorted CD4+ and CD8+ cells had an average of approximately 3.2 ug.

Genomic DNA templated the TCR beta VDJ and CDR3 profiling. TCRdb re-derived calls from the reads in MiXCR, one entry per CDR3 protein. The table lists roughly 260,000 distinct CDR3 sequences, approximately 45% of them singletons. V gave up 3 bases and J gave up 2 bases; unmatched junction bases: 10. This CDR3 has 16 residues. CDR1 SGDLS and CDR2 YYNGEE come from the germline V gene. Of note for this clonotype: Its antigen is as yet unknown. Given a much more abundant clone one base away, this may be a read error.

Patients chosen for sequencing had shown CD8+CD57+ cell expansion by flow cytometry. Each patient gave a blood sample that was collected before any therapy had been received. Study findings and constraints: CD8+ Simpson's diversity showed no significant patient-control difference. Patients shared under 30 CD8+ CDR3 sequences with controls.

This chain uses TRBV9 with TRBJ2-7; 8 bases match TRBD2. The source is a human donor with aplastic anemia. The sequencing sample was made of sorted CD4+, CD8+, or CD8+CD57+ T cells (not recorded which) from PBMCs. The CDR3 region is CASSGPGGGSPYEQYF. CDR3 in DNA: TGTGCCAGCAGCGGGCCCGGGGGGGGAAGCCCCTACGAGCAGTACTTC.